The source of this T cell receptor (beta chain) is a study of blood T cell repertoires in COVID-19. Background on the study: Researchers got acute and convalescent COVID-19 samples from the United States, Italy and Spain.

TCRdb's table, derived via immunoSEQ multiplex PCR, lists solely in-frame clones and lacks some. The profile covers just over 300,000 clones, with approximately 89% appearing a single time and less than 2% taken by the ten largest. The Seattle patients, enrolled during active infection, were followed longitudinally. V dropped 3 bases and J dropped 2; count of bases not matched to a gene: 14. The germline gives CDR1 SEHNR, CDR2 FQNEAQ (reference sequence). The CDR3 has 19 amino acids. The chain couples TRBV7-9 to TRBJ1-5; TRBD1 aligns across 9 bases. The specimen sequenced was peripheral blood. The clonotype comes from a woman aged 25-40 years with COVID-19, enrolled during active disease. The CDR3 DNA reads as TGTGCCAGCAGCTTTCGGAAAGAGCTCACAGGGGGCCGCAATCAGCCCCAGCATTTT. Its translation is CASSFRKELTGGRNQPQHF. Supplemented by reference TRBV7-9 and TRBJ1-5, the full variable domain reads DTGVSQNPRHKITKRGQNVTFRCDPISEHNRLYWYRQTLGQGPEFLTYFQNEAQLEKSRLLSDRFSAERPKGSFSTLEIQRTEQGDSAMYLCASSFRKELTGGRNQPQHFGDGTRLSIL.